The rows below give T cell receptor beta chains drawn from one sample of a study of shared clonotypes between healthy human individuals. Profiled with immunoSEQ multiplex PCR; TCRdb holds only in-frame clones, not every one. The data contain 1.5 million to 1.9 million clones, 98% of them singletons. Sequencing used naive CD4+ T cells sorted from blood. The source is a man aged 30 to 45 in good health. CDR3s include the opening cysteine and the closing phenylalanine or tryptophan.

>TRBV4-1
CASSQEESSNQPQHF
>TRBV11-2
CASSSASRYGYTF
>TRBV18
CASSPIGTESGNTIYF
>TRBV27
CASSPFMKDYEQYF
>TRBV9
CASSVTSRETQYF
>TRBV19
CASSIGANSYEQYF
>TRBV7-2
CASSLSLVSEQYF
>TRBV11-2
CASSASGTTLEKLFF
>TRBV19
CASSPRTVNTEAFF
>TRBV9
CASSVAPGLGFTDTQYF
>TRBV27
CASSSHLQGRGGYTF
>TRBV18
CASSPFQVREGYTF
>TRBV5-4
CASRQSGTGELFF
>TRBV18
CASSPTPGHTIYF
>TRBV5-4
CASSGRTSEFRYEQYF
>TRBV7-2
CASSLGPSGRQFF
>TRBV10-2
CASSLRGGTGELFF
>TRBV9
CASGVGGRAGIGELFF
>TRBV28
CASSSPDWKETQYF
>TRBV6-5
CASSNLRDMNTEAFF
>TRBV28
CATNFRGAPRGTEAFF
>TRBV29-1
CSVSGPTNTEAFF
>TRBV9
CASSVALAGTGELFF
>TRBV11-2
CASSLAGSSYNEQFF
>TRBV11-3
CAGARDWPNNEQFF
>TRBV7-3
CASSRGQHYGYTF
>TRBV28
CASSLWGSGDAFF
>TRBV7-2
CASSTGSLPYEQYF
>TRBV5-1
CASSLVPGDYGYTF
>TRBV6-6
CASTGNHEMNTEAFF
>TRBV29-1
CSIIARLGRARPEAFF
>TRBV27
CASSLHGSGNTIYF
>TRBV5-1
CASRAGITNYGYTF
>TRBV21-1
CASSKHPGLDSYEQYF
>TRBV29-1
CSARGGNTEAFF
>TRBV19
CASTLPGQVVGELFF
>TRBV5-1
CASSSSGDNEQFF
>TRBV11-2
CASSLVGSGQPQHF
>TRBV10-3
CAISESGSGAVSTQYF
>TRBV27
CASSLSYAGDGGYTF
>TRBV5-1
CASSIRQPLYGYTF
>TRBV5-1
CASSLIELNTGELFF
>TRBV28
CASRDPGQGAYEQYF
>TRBV21-1
CASSKESGGTTSKSSGNTIYF
>TRBV5-4
CASSSGGLPPAGDF
>TRBV7-9
CASSSGTSGSADTQYF
>TRBV7-2
CASSLQGAQYEQYF
>TRBV14
CASSRLPGQGFVEQFF
>TRBV7-9
CASSFSGNTEAFF
>TRBV9
CASSVGTSQETQYF
>TRBV10-3
CAISGTGSTYEQYF
>TRBV5-1
CASSLGSGGPSYEQYF
>TRBV5-1
CASSLGLAGGPDTQYF